These 11 T cell receptor beta chains share one sample of origin, sequenced in a study of human T cells and chemical hapten exposure. TCRdb reprocessed the RACE reads with MiXCR, giving one entry per CDR3 protein. The table has roughly 45,000 distinct CDR3 sequences, around 9.3% seen once. The time point here: patch test 1, 2 weeks after DPC sensitization. Treatment defined: therapeutic diphenylcyclopropenone sensitization with weekly scalp DPC. Sequenced here: whole blood, sampled in connection with sensitization to the hapten diphenylcyclopropenone (DPC). The receptors were gathered from a woman aged 45-59 years with alopecia areata. Some clones in this sample may be carry-over from other donors' samples.

This clonotype was recorded many times. The chain couples TRBV5-6 to TRBJ2-7, with 8 bases matching TRBD2. The V gene's germline CDR1 is SGHDT and CDR2 YYEEEE. The CDR3 length is 14 residues. The V and J ends lost 2 bases and 4 bases, in that order; junction bases with no gene match: 5. CDR3 residues: CASSFGPSGYEQYF. Written as DNA, the CDR3 is TGTGCCAGCAGCTTTGGCCCTAGCGGGTACGAGCAGTACTTC.

In its sample, this clonotype was seen many times. This chain joins TRBV5-1 and TRBJ2-7; TRBD1 agrees at 8 bases. J gave up 2 bases and V 2 bases, and 3 bases lay outside the gene matches. CDR1 and CDR2 (germline): SGHRS, YFSETQ. This CDR3 comprises 14 residues. The CDR3 sequence: CASSLQGEAYEQYF. The CDR3 DNA is TGCGCCAGCAGCTTACAGGGGGAAGCCTACGAGCAGTACTTC. Using reference TRBV5-1 and TRBJ2-7 for the parts outside the CDR3, the full variable domain is KAGVTQTPRYLIKTRGQQVTLSCSPISGHRSVSWYQQTPGQGLQFLFEYFSETQRNKGNFPGRFSGRQFSNSRSEMNVSTLELGDSALYLCASSLQGEAYEQYFGPGTRLTVT.

There are many counts of this clonotype. V and J are TRBV5-1 and TRBJ2-7; TRBD2 aligns across 7 bases. J lost 0 bases, V lost 2 bases, and 26 bases had no gene match. Germline V gives CDR1 SGHRS, CDR2 YFSETQ. This CDR3 region has 22 residues. In DNA form, the CDR3 reads TGCGCCAGCAGCTTCAAGCGACTGGGGCGGGAGTCCTCCCTGGTCTCCTCCTACGAGCAGTACTTC. Protein product: CASSFKRLGRESSLVSSYEQYF.

This clonotype occurred many times. The rearrangement joins TRBV20-1 to TRBJ2-2, with 11 bases fitting TRBD2. V lost 1 base, J lost 6 bases, and 4 bases stayed unmatched. This CDR3 region has 15 residues. Germline loops: CDR1 DFQATT, CDR2 SNEGSKA (reference sequence). CDR3 in DNA: TGCAGTGCTAGAGTAGCGGGAGGGGGATCCGGGGAGCTGTTTTTT. It encodes CSARVAGGGSGELFF.

This clonotype was picked up many times. The chain employs TRBV5-1 and TRBJ1-1; TRBD1 agrees at 12 bases. CDR3 length equals 16 residues. V lost 0 bases and J lost 7; bases outside the gene matches: 7. The V gene's germline CDR1 is SGHRS and CDR2 YFSETQ. CDR3 nucleotide sequence: TGCGCCAGCAGCTTGGATGGGACAGGGGGCTTTATTGAAGCTTTCTTT. It specifies CASSLDGTGGFIEAFF.

The rearrangement uses TRBV11-2 and TRBJ2-1; D is possibly TRBD2 (5 bases). V lost 4 bases and J 13 bases, leaving 11 bases between the germline ends. Germline CDR1 SGHAT, CDR2 FQNNGV. The CDR3 consists of 11 residues. The CDR3, as DNA: TGTGCCAGCAGCTCGGGAATGGACCAGTTCTTC. Residues: CASSSGMDQFF.

This clonotype was seen many times. The chain is built from TRBV6-5 and TRBJ1-1; D gene uncertain. V was shortened by 0 bases and J by 7 bases, with 6 bases between the two germline ends. Germline V CDR1 and CDR2: MNHEY, SVGAGI. The CDR3 totals 12 residues. Here the CDR3 reads CASSYSGGEAFF. CDR3 in DNA: TGTGCCAGCAGTTACTCGGGAGGTGAAGCTTTCTTT.

In its sample, this clonotype was seen many times. The gene calls are TRBV27 and TRBJ2-1, with TRBD2 as a possible D gene (5 bases). The ends were cut back, 2 bases at V and 2 bases at J, with 10 bases in the middle. The CDR3 contains 15 residues. Germline V gene lookup returns CDR1 MNHEY and CDR2 SMNVEV (reference sequence). This CDR3 reads CASSLVLAPYNEQFF. The CDR3 DNA reads TGTGCCAGCAGTTTAGTCCTAGCTCCCTACAATGAGCAGTTCTTC.

V gene TRBV28 combines with J gene TRBJ2-5; no clear D gene. The CDR3 has 12 residues. The V gene's germline CDR1 is MDHEN and CDR2 SYDVKM. V lost 1 base and J lost 7, with 7 bases in between. The CDR3 sequence: CASSLFSGTQYF. The CDR3 coding sequence is TGTGCCAGCAGTTTATTCTCGGGGACCCAGTACTTC.

The J gene is TRBJ1-3, the V gene TRBV5-1, with D tentatively TRBD1 (6 bases). Trimming cost V 4 bases and J 3 bases, with 11 bases left between them. The CDR3 loop spans 14 amino acids. Germline V gene lookup returns CDR1 SGHRS and CDR2 YFSETQ. CDR3 sequence reads: CASSQGQNGNTIYF. The CDR3 nucleotides read TGCGCCAGCAGCCAAGGACAGAATGGAAACACCATATATTTT.

This clonotype was observed at least ten times. The J gene is TRBJ2-5, the V gene TRBV29-1, with D possibly being TRBD1 or TRBD2 (5 bases each). The V end was cut by 4 bases, the J end by 3 bases, with 15 bases between. The CDR3 is 14 amino acids. In germline, CDR1 is SQVTM, CDR2 ANQGSEA. The CDR3 here is CSVVWGSRKETQYF. The CDR3 DNA is TGCAGCGTTGTATGGGGGTCACGCAAAGAGACCCAGTACTTC.